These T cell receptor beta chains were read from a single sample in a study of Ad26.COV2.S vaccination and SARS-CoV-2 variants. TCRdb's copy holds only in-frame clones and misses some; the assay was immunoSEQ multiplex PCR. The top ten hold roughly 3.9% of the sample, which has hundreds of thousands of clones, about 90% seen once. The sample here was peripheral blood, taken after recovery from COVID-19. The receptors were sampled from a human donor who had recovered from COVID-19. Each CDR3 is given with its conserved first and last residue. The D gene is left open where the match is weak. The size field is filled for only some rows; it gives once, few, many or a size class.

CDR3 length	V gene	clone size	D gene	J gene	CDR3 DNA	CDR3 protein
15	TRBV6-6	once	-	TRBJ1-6	TGTGCCAGCAGTTTCGAGGGGGACTACAATTCACCCCTCCACTTT	CASSFEGDYNSPLHF
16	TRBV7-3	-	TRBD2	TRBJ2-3	TGTGCCAGCAGCTTAATGGAGCGGGGGACGGGAGATACGCAGTATTTT	CASSLMERGTGDTQYF
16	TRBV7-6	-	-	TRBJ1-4	TGTGCCAGCAGCTTAGGTGGCAGACCAACTAATGAAAAACTGTTTTTT	CASSLGGRPTNEKLFF
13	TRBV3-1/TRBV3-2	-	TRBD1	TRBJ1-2	TGTGCCAGCAGCCCAACAGGGGTCGTAGGCTACACCTTC	CASSPTGVVGYTF
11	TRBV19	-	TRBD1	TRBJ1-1	TGTGCCAGTCGAGGGGGCCCTGGCCCTTTCTTT	CASRGGPGPFF
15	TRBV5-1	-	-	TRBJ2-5	TGCGCCAGCAGCTTGACTAGTTCATCCTGGGAGACCCAGTACTTC	CASSLTSSSWETQYF
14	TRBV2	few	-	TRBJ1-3	TGTGCCAGCAGAAGAGCAGTCCAGGGAAACACCATATATTTT	CASRRAVQGNTIYF
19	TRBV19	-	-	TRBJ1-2	TGTGCCAGTAGTCCCCCAGGACAGAATATATTGGTAGTTAACTATGGCTACACCTTC	CASSPPGQNILVVNYGYTF
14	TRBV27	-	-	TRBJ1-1	TGTGCCAGCAGTTTATCGGACTGGAACACTGAAGCTTTCTTT	CASSLSDWNTEAFF
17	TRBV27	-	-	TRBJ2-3	TGTGCCAGCAGCCCGAGTCCGGCGGGGGCTCTCACAGATACGCAGTATTTT	CASSPSPAGALTDTQYF
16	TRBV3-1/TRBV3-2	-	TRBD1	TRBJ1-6	TGTGCCAGCAGCCCTCCCCCGACAGGGTTGGATTCACCCCTCCACTTT	CASSPPPTGLDSPLHF
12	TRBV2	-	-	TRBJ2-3	TGTGCCTGGAGGCGGGGACAAGATACGCAGTATTTT	CAWRRGQDTQYF